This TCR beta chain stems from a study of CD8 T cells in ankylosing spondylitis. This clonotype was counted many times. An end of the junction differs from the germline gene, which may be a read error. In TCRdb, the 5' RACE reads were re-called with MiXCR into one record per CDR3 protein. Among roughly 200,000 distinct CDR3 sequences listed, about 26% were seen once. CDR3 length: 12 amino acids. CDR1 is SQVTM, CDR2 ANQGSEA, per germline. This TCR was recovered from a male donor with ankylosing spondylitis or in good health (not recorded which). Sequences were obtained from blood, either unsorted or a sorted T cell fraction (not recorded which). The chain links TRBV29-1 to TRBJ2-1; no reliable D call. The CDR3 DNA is TGCAGCGTTGCCTCCTCCGACAATGAGCAGTTCTTC. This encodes CSVASSDNEQFF.